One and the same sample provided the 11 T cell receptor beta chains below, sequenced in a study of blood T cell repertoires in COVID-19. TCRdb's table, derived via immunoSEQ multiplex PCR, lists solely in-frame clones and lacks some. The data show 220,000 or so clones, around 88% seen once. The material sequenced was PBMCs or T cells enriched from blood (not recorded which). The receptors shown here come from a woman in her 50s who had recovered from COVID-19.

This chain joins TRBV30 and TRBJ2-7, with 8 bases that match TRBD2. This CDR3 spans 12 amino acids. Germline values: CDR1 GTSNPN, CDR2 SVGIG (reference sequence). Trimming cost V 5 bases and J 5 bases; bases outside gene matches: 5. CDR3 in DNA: TGTGCCTGGGGCGGGGGGCGCGACGAGCAGTACTTC. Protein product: CAWGGGRDEQYF.

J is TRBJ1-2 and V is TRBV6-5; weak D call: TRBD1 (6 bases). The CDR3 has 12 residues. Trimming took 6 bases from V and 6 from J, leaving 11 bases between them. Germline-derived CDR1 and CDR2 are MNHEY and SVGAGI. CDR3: CASSYAGDGYTF. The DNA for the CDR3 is TGTGCCAGCAGCTACGCAGGGGATGGCTACACCTTC.

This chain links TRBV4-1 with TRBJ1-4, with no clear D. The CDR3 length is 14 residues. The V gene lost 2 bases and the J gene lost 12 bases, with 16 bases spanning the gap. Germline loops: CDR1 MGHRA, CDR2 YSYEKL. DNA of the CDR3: TGCGCCAGCAGCCAATTGGAAGAGGTTTCTGAACTGTTTTTT. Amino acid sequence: CASSQLEEVSELFF.

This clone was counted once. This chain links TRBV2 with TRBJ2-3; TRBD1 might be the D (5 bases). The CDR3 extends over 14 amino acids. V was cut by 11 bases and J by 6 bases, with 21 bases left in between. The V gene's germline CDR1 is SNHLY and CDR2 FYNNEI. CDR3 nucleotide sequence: TGTGCCGGGCTCCAAGGGGTGATTAGCGATACGCAGTATTTT. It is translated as CAGLQGVISDTQYF.

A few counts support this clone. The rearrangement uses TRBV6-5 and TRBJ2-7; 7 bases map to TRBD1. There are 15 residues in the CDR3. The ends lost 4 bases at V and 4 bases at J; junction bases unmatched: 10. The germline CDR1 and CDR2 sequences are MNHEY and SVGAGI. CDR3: CASSSLVSGGYEQYF. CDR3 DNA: TGTGCCAGCAGTTCACTGGTGTCAGGGGGTTACGAGCAGTACTTC.

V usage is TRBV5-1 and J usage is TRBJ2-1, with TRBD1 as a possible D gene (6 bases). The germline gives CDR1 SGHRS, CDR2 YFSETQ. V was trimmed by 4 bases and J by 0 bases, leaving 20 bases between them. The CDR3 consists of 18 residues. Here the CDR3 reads CASSGISGDESSYNEQFF. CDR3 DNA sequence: TGCGCCAGCAGCGGGATCTCAGGGGACGAGAGCTCCTACAATGAGCAGTTCTTC.

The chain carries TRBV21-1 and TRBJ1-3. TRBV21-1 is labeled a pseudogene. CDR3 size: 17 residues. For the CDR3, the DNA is TGTGCCAGCAGCAAAGGAAGAGGCAGCTGCTCTGGAAACACCATATATTTT. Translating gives CASSKGRGSCSGNTIYF.

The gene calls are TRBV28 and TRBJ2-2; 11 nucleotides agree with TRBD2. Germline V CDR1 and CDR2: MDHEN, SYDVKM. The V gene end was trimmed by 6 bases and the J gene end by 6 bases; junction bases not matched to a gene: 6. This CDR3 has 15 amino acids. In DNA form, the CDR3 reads TGTGCCAGCAGCCGTAGCGGGAGGGCCGCCGGGGAGCTGTTTTTT. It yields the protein CASSRSGRAAGELFF.

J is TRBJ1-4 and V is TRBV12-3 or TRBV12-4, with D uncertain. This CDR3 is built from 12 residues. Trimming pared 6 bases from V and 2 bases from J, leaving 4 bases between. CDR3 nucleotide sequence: TGTGCCAGCAGATCTACTAATGAAAAACTGTTTTTT. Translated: CASRSTNEKLFF.

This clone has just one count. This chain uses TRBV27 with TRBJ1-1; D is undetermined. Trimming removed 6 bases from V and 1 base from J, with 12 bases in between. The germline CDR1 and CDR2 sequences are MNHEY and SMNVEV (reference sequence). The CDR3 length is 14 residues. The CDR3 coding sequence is TGTGCCAGCAGACTGGACGGGGAGAACACTGAAGCTTTCTTT. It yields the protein CASRLDGENTEAFF.

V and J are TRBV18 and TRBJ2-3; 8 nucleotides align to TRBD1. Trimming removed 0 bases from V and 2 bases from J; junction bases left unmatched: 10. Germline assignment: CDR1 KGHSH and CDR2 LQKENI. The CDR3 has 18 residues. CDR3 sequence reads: CASSPPWTGRVDTDTQYF. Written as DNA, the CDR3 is TGTGCCAGCTCACCACCATGGACAGGGCGAGTCGACACAGATACGCAGTATTTT.